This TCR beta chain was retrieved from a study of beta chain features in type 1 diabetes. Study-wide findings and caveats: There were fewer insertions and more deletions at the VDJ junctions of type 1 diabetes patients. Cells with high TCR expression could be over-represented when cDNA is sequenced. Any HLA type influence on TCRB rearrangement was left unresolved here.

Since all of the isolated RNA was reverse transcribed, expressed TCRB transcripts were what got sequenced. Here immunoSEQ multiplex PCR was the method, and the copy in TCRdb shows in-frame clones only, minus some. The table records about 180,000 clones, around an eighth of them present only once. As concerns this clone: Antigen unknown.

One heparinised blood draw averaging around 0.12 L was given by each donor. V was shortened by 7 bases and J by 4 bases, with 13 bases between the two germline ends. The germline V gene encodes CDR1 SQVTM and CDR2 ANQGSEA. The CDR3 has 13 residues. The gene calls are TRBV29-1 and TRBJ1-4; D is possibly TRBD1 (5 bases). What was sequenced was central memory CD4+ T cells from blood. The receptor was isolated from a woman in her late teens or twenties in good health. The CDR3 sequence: CSAGGRNNEKLFF. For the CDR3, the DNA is TGCAGCGCCGGGGGACGGAATAATGAAAAACTGTTTTTT.